This T cell receptor (beta chain) was captured by sequencing in a study of T cells after yellow fever vaccination. Study outcomes and limitations: Reappearing after the booster were most of the clones from primary vaccination (around 95% CD4, about 88% CD8). Peaking on day 5 versus 15, the secondary response was faster but weaker.

A remark on this clonotype: Its specificity is unknown.

5'RACE template switching generated TCR cDNA, adding a universal primer site and UMIs. Using its own MiXCR run on the 5' RACE reads, TCRdb lists one record per CDR3 protein. The repertoire holds fewer than 85,000 distinct CDR3 sequences, with just under 8% as singletons. The germline CDR1 and CDR2 sequences are SGHTA and FQGNSA. The ends were cut back, 6 bases at V and 2 bases at J, with 13 bases in the middle. The CDR3 has 14 amino acids. The source was CD8+ T cells sorted from PBMCs, collected on the day of the yellow fever booster vaccination. This TCR came from a man aged 25 to 40 who received the YFV17D yellow fever vaccine. The V gene is TRBV7-2, the J gene TRBJ1-2, with TRBD1 as a possible D gene (6 bases). For the CDR3, the DNA is TGTGCCAGCAGTCCGGCAGGGGCAAACTATGGCTACACCTTC. This codes for CASSPAGANYGYTF. Full variable domain (remainder filled in from reference TRBV7-2 and TRBJ1-2): GAGVSQSPSNKVTEKGKDVELRCDPISGHTALYWYRQSLGQGLEFLIYFQGNSAPDKSGLPSDRFSAERTGGSVSTLTIQRTQQEDSAVYLCASSPAGANYGYTFGSGTRLTVV.